This record concerns one T cell receptor (beta chain) sequence. Trimming removed 1 base at V and 8 bases at J, with 15 bases between. CDR1 is SQVTM and CDR2 is ANQGSEA in the germline V gene. The CDR3 length is 14 residues. In the study's own analysis: Estimation of nucleated cell counts was performed using reference gene primer amplification. TCRdb keeps only in-frame clones here, not all; method: immunoSEQ multiplex PCR. V, J and clone size reflect that table, while D and trimming were determined from the DNA. The sample carries more than 200,000 clones, 80% to 90% recorded once. The data were obtained in a study of blood T cell repertoires in COVID-19. At the level of the study: Sites in the United States, Italy and Spain provided acute and convalescent COVID-19 samples. PBMCs, B-cell-depleted T cells, or T cells were the source of the cDNA or gDNA that made up the material.

The sequenced material came from peripheral blood. The clonotype comes from an elderly woman with acute or convalescent COVID-19. This sequence joins TRBV29-1 and TRBJ2-1, with D uncertain. Here the CDR3 DNA reads TGCAGCGTTGAAGCTCGTGCCAGTATCGATGAGCAGTTCTTC. This translates into CSVEARASIDEQFF.